Each of the 5 T cell receptor beta chains below was sequenced from the same sample in a study of early T cells in non-severe SARS-CoV-2 infection. Each CDR3 protein is one row after TCRdb ran MiXCR on the 5' RACE reads. The sample holds about 59,000 distinct CDR3 sequences, under 15% seen once. The source was whole blood, collected at baseline. These receptor sequences come from an adult who was a healthcare worker with PCR-confirmed SARS-CoV-2 infection or an uninfected control (not recorded which).

The chain's CDR3 is CASSSQGRNYGYTF. The CDR3 nucleotides are TGTGCCAGCAGCTCACAGGGACGCAACTATGGCTACACCTTC. J is TRBJ1-2 and V is TRBV7-3; a possible D gene is TRBD1 (6 bases). This CDR3 is 14 amino acids long. Germline assignment: CDR1 SGHTA and CDR2 FQGTGA. V dropped 4 bases and J dropped 2 bases, with 11 bases sitting between them.

Many counts were recorded for this clonotype. The rearrangement uses TRBV6-2 or TRBV6-3 and TRBJ2-1; the D gene is possibly TRBD2 (6 bases). Germline V CDR1 and CDR2: MNHEY, SVGEGT. The CDR3 sequence is 13 residues long. V was cut by 7 bases and J by 1 base, with 8 bases left in between. The CDR3 here is CASKLASYNEQFF. DNA for the CDR3: TGTGCCAGCAAGCTAGCGTCCTACAATGAGCAGTTCTTC.

There are a few counts of this clonotype. This chain links TRBV6-4 with TRBJ1-2; no clear D gene. Looked up from germline, CDR1 is MRHNA and CDR2 is SNTAGT. There are 13 residues in the CDR3. The V end lost 2 bases, the J end lost 0 bases, and 4 bases lay between the germline ends. The CDR3 here is CASSDGTNYGYTF. The CDR3 bases are TGTGCCAGCAGTGACGGGACTAACTATGGCTACACCTTC.

This clonotype was counted only a few times. V usage is TRBV4-1 and J usage is TRBJ2-1; 11 nucleotides line up with TRBD2. The CDR3 totals 14 residues. The germline V gene encodes CDR1 MGHRA and CDR2 YSYEKL. Trimming removed 2 bases from V and 8 bases from J; junction bases left unmatched: 2. CDR3 in DNA: TGCGCCAGCAGCCAAACTAGCGGGAGCCATGAGCAGTTCTTC. This encodes CASSQTSGSHEQFF.

The sample holds a few counts of this clonotype. The genes are TRBV4-3 and TRBJ2-3; 10 bases match TRBD2. J was trimmed by 2 bases and V by 3 bases; bases with no gene match: 2. Germline lookup yields CDR1 LGHNA and CDR2 YSLEER. This CDR3 has 15 amino acids. The CDR3, as DNA: TGCGCCAGCAGCCATACTAGCGGGATCACAGATACGCAGTATTTT. Translating it yields CASSHTSGITDTQYF.